The T cell receptor beta chain described here comes from a study of T cell responses to AZD1222 COVID-19 vaccine. For this clone: As yet, its antigen is unknown.

The V end was cut by 9 bases, the J end by 5 bases, with 16 bases between. The CDR3 is 14 amino acids. Germline V lookup: CDR1 LNHDA, CDR2 SQIVND (reference sequence). Study results and limitations: Spike-specific TCRs gained breadth and depth after people received two AZD1222 doses. The donor group comprised mostly white British people and more females; the analysis possibly underestimated clonal diversity.

Using immunoSEQ multiplex PCR, the repertoire was profiled, and TCRdb retains in-frame clones only, with some absent. The sample holds around 150,000 clones, around 93% seen once. The sequence was obtained from an adult who received the AZD1222 COVID-19 vaccine. The chain is built from TRBV19 and TRBJ1-4; a weak D match, TRBD1 (5 bases). Sequencing used peripheral blood, obtained 28 days after the second AZD1222 dose. Here the CDR3 reads CASHGGAVNEKLFF. CDR3 sequence (DNA): TGTGCCAGCCACGGCGGGGCAGTGAATGAAAAACTGTTTTTT.